A single sample gave rise to the 20 T cell receptor beta chains below, sequenced in a study of T cell repertoires in cytomegalovirus infection. TCRdb analysed the reads with MiXCR anew, one entry per CDR3 protein. This sample carries some 200,000 distinct CDR3 sequences, less than 9.5% of them seen once, and the ten largest clones take about 4.6%. The sample taken for sequencing was PBMCs. Receptor source: a human donor in good health (CMV status not recorded). Some clones in this sample may be carry-over from other donors' samples.

This clonotype was seen at least ten times. The chain joins TRBV28 to TRBJ1-2, with D hard to call. The germline gives CDR1 MDHEN, CDR2 SYDVKM. V lost 8 bases, J lost 7 bases, and 17 bases lay in between. This CDR3 comprises 13 residues. The CDR3 nucleotides read TGTGCCAGCCATCTCCAAGCGGGATCTGGCTACACCTTC. Translation: CASHLQAGSGYTF.

This clonotype was found many times. This chain connects TRBV25-1 to TRBJ2-5, with 9 nucleotides matching TRBD2. The V gene's germline CDR1 is MGHDK and CDR2 SYGVNS. J lost 4 bases, V lost 6 bases, and 9 bases had no gene match. This CDR3 comprises 15 residues. CDR3 sequence (DNA): TGTGCCAGCAGCCTGACTAGCGGCGGGACAGAGACCCAGTACTTC. Its protein is CASSLTSGGTETQYF.

This clonotype has a handful of counts. The chain employs TRBV6-2 or TRBV6-3 and TRBJ2-1; 9 bases line up with TRBD1. This CDR3 is 15 amino acids long. J gave up 6 bases and V 7 bases, and 10 bases lay outside the gene matches. CDR1 and CDR2 from the germline V gene are MNHEY and SVGEGT. CDR3 sequence (DNA): TGTGCCAGCACCCAGGAGGGGACAGGGTTCAATGAGCAGTTCTTC. This encodes CASTQEGTGFNEQFF.

Comments on this clonotype: A much more abundant neighbour one base away suggests this may be a read error. The rearrangement uses TRBV6-2 or TRBV6-3 and TRBJ1-1; the D is unclear. This CDR3 has 13 amino acids. With 10 bases removed from V and 4 bases from J, the gap between germline ends came to 16 bases. Germline loops: CDR1 MNHEY, CDR2 SVGEGT. In nucleotides, the CDR3 is TGTGCCACCACCCTCGCCCCGATCACTGAAGCTTTCTTT. This encodes CATTLAPITEAFF.

The rearrangement joins TRBV7-2 to TRBJ2-7; no clear D gene. CDR3 size: 13 residues. V was clipped by 7 bases and J by 3 bases, with 13 bases between them. Germline-derived CDR1 and CDR2 are SGHTA and FQGNSA. The CDR3 nucleotides are TGTGCCAGCACCCCTGACACCGACTACGAGCAGTACTTC. Encoded protein: CASTPDTDYEQYF.

This clonotype was seen at least ten times. This chain connects TRBV7-8 to TRBJ2-3, with D hard to call. Germline CDR1 SGHVS, CDR2 FQNEAQ. The CDR3 is 13 amino acids. Between the trimmed V and J ends, which lost 0 bases and 4 bases, there was a span of 5 bases. The CDR3 sequence is CASSLANADTQYF. CDR3 DNA: TGTGCCAGCAGCTTAGCCAACGCAGATACGCAGTATTTT. Full variable domain (outside the CDR3, taken from reference TRBV7-8 and TRBJ2-3): GAGVSQSPRYKVAKRGQDVALRCDPISGHVSLFWYQQALGQGPEFLTYFQNEAQLDKSGLPSDRFFAERPEGSVSTLKIQRTQQEDSAVYLCASSLANADTQYFGPGTRLTVL.

There are many counts of this clonotype. This chain links TRBV27 with TRBJ2-6, with D perhaps TRBD1 (5 bases). Germline V CDR1 and CDR2: MNHEY, SMNVEV (reference sequence). This CDR3 is 18 amino acids long. V lost 3 bases, J lost 1 base, and 16 bases lay in between. As DNA, the CDR3 is TGTGCCAGCAGTTTGCGCTGGCAGGGCGAATCTGGGGCCAACGTCCTGACTTTC. This codes for CASSLRWQGESGANVLTF.

Only a few counts were recorded for this clonotype. The chain recombines TRBV20-1 with TRBJ1-1; D is unclear. V was trimmed by 3 bases and J by 0 bases, leaving 14 bases between them. The germline V gene encodes CDR1 DFQATT and CDR2 SNEGSKA (reference sequence). This CDR3 is 15 amino acids long. The chain's CDR3 is CSARVPLGLNTEAFF. Here the CDR3 DNA reads TGCAGTGCTAGGGTCCCATTAGGATTGAACACTGAAGCTTTCTTT.

There are many counts of this clonotype. The chain employs TRBV7-2 and TRBJ2-1, with a possible D match to TRBD2 (6 bases). Trimming stripped 3 bases from V and 4 bases from J, with 13 bases between. The CDR3 has 15 amino acids. Germline CDR1 SGHTA, CDR2 FQGNSA. The CDR3 sequence: CASSLLGLAYNEQFF. Here the CDR3 DNA reads TGTGCCAGCAGCTTGTTGGGACTTGCGTACAATGAGCAGTTCTTC.

This chain uses TRBV19 with TRBJ2-1, with D uncertain. The V gene lost 7 bases and the J gene lost 14 bases, with 21 bases spanning the gap. The CDR3 has 13 residues. Germline assignment: CDR1 LNHDA and CDR2 SQIVND (reference sequence). The CDR3 DNA is TGTGCCAGTAAGGTTCAGGCGCTCACTGGGAAGTTCTTC. Protein sequence: CASKVQALTGKFF.

V usage is TRBV20-1 and J usage is TRBJ2-7; 7 bases line up with TRBD1. J lost 2 bases, V lost 6 bases, and 10 bases had no gene match. The V gene's germline CDR1 is DFQATT and CDR2 SNEGSKA (reference sequence). The CDR3 extends over 14 amino acids. CDR3 amino acids: CSAPVRQGTYEQYF. The CDR3 nucleotides are TGCAGTGCCCCAGTGAGACAGGGTACCTACGAGCAGTACTTC.

The chain couples TRBV20-1 to TRBJ2-1; the D gene is possibly TRBD2 (5 bases). Trimming took 3 bases from V and 13 from J, leaving 10 bases between them. CDR1 is DFQATT, CDR2 SNEGSKA, per germline (reference sequence). The CDR3 loop spans 10 amino acids. The CDR3 DNA follows: TGCAGTGCTAGCCCTAGCCCCCAGTTCTTC. Translation gives CSASPSPQFF.

This clonotype was observed many times. The chain recombines TRBV14 with TRBJ1-1, with a possible D match to TRBD1 (6 bases). The CDR3 loop spans 14 amino acids. V dropped 0 bases and J dropped 9 bases, with 14 bases sitting between them. CDR1 is SGHDN, CDR2 FVKESK, per germline. The CDR3 sequence: CASSQERGAVKAFF. CDR3 coding DNA: TGTGCCAGCAGCCAAGAAAGGGGGGCGGTAAAAGCTTTCTTT. The variable domain in full, completed from reference TRBV14 and TRBJ1-1, reads EAGVTQFPSHSVIEKGQTVTLRCDPISGHDNLYWYRRVMGKEIKFLLHFVKESKQDESGMPNNRFLAERTGGTYSTLKVQPAELEDSGVYFCASSQERGAVKAFFGQGTRLTVV.

This clonotype appeared many times. The chain has TRBV7-2 and TRBJ1-1; 8 bases line up with TRBD1. The CDR3 loop spans 14 amino acids. Germline CDR1 is SGHTA and CDR2 is FQGNSA. The trim removed 5 bases at V and 5 bases at J, leaving 7 bases unmatched. CDR3 sequence (DNA): TGTGCCAGCAGCGTTGACAGGGGAGGTACTGAAGCTTTCTTT. Protein product: CASSVDRGGTEAFF. The variable domain in full, completed from reference TRBV7-2 and TRBJ1-1, reads GAGVSQSPSNKVTEKGKDVELRCDPISGHTALYWYRQSLGQGLEFLIYFQGNSAPDKSGLPSDRFSAERTGGSVSTLTIQRTQQEDSAVYLCASSVDRGGTEAFFGQGTRLTVV.

In this sample, this clonotype turned up many times. The chain couples TRBV6-2 or TRBV6-3 to TRBJ2-2, with D possibly being TRBD1 or TRBD2 (5 bases each). This CDR3 has 15 amino acids. Per the germline V gene, CDR1 is MNHEY and CDR2 is SVGEGT. Trimming removed 3 bases at V and 1 base at J, with 9 bases between. CDR3 DNA sequence: TGTGCCAGCAGTTATTTTGGGGGGAACACCGGGGAGCTGTTTTTT. It is translated as CASSYFGGNTGELFF.

The chain carries TRBV20-1 and TRBJ2-7; D is ambiguous. The CDR3 is made up of 13 amino acids. From germline, CDR1 is DFQATT and CDR2 SNEGSKA (reference sequence). V shed 5 bases and J shed 1 base, with 12 bases lying between them. CDR3 region: CSAAPGPSYEQYF. In nucleotides, the CDR3 is TGCAGTGCTGCTCCGGGCCCTTCCTACGAGCAGTACTTC.

This clonotype was recorded at least ten times. The chain links TRBV7-6 to TRBJ2-7; 7 nucleotides line up with TRBD1. Germline V gene lookup returns CDR1 SGHVS and CDR2 FNYEAQ. The CDR3 loop spans 13 amino acids. V gave up 4 bases and J gave up 5 bases; unmatched junction bases: 5. DNA of the CDR3: TGTGCCAGCAGCTCGGACAGGCTCCACGAGCAGTACTTC. Its translation: CASSSDRLHEQYF.

This clonotype showed up just a few times. This chain links TRBV19 with TRBJ2-2; D might be TRBD2 (5 bases). There are 14 residues in the CDR3. Looked up from germline, CDR1 is LNHDA and CDR2 is SQIVND (reference sequence). V lost 8 bases, J lost 4 bases, and 14 bases lay in between. The CDR3 region is CASFSPAGTGELFF. As DNA, the CDR3 is TGTGCCAGTTTTTCTCCGGCGGGCACCGGGGAGCTGTTTTTT.

This clonotype was found a few times. The gene calls are TRBV11-2 and TRBJ2-5; 9 nucleotides line up with TRBD1. Germline V gene data show CDR1 as SGHAT and CDR2 as FQNNGV. Trimming took 3 bases from V and 4 from J; bases not matched to a gene: 12. The length of the CDR3 is 17 residues. The DNA of the CDR3 is TGTGCCAGCAGCTTCCCCCTCTCGGACAGGGGAAGAGAGACCCAGTACTTC. It encodes CASSFPLSDRGRETQYF.

The chain links TRBV2 to TRBJ1-2; D unresolved. The CDR3 extends over 12 amino acids. V gave up 6 bases and J gave up 3 bases, with 8 bases separating them. CDR1 is SNHLY and CDR2 is FYNNEI in the germline V gene. The CDR3 region is CASRDTHYGYTF. The CDR3, as DNA: TGTGCCAGCAGAGACACCCACTATGGCTACACCTTC. The whole variable domain, filled in from reference TRBV2 and TRBJ1-2, reads EPEVTQTPSHQVTQMGQEVILRCVPISNHLYFYWYRQILGQKVEFLVSFYNNEISEKSEIFDDQFSVERPDGSNFTLKIRSTKLEDSAMYFCASRDTHYGYTFGSGTRLTVV.